The 11 T cell receptor beta chains below were found in one sample sequenced in a study of cytomegalovirus exposure and HLA in healthy donors. With 60 Vbeta and 13 Jbeta primers, the PCR was carried out. This table comes from immunoSEQ multiplex PCR, and its TCRdb copy is limited to in-frame clones, with some not included. The sample yields about 180,000 clones, about 80% seen once. Sequencing was carried out using PBMCs. The receptor source for this set is a woman aged 30 to 39 in good health and CMV-seronegative.

The CDR3 coding sequence is TGTGCCAGCAGCTTAGTTAGGGGAGAGACCCAGTACTTC. This codes for CASSLVRGETQYF. V is TRBV7-2 and J is TRBJ2-5, with a possible D match to TRBD1 (5 bases). The germline V and J ends were trimmed by 1 base and 4 bases, with 7 bases remaining between them. Per the germline V gene, CDR1 is SGHTA and CDR2 is FQGNSA. The CDR3 has 13 residues.

V and J are TRBV5-1 and TRBJ2-3; 7 nucleotides agree with TRBD2. Germline CDR1 is SGHRS and CDR2 is YFSETQ. After removal of 0 bases from V and 4 bases from J, the junction contained 8 bases not matched to a gene. The CDR3 loop spans 16 amino acids. Here the CDR3 DNA reads TGCGCCAGCAGCTTGGAAGCGGGATTCAGGGCAGATACGCAGTATTTT. It yields the protein CASSLEAGFRADTQYF.

For the CDR3, the DNA is TGTGCTAGTCGGCCAGGCTGGAACACTGAAGCTTTCTTT. It yields the protein CASRPGWNTEAFF. The chain uses TRBV12-5 and TRBJ1-1; D gene uncertain. The CDR3 runs to 13 residues. V lost 8 bases, J lost 1 base, and 11 bases lay in between. Germline-derived CDR1 and CDR2 are LGHNT and FRNRAP.

The count of this clone is one. This chain joins TRBV9 and TRBJ2-1; TRBD2 aligns across 7 bases. CDR1 and CDR2 from the germline V gene are SGDLS and YYNGEE. V was pared by 3 bases and J by 6 bases, with 9 bases of the junction left unmatched. The CDR3 is 15 amino acids. The CDR3 is CASSATWTRGNEQFF. The CDR3, as DNA: TGTGCCAGCAGCGCCACCTGGACTAGGGGCAATGAGCAGTTCTTC.

This chain joins TRBV7-9 and TRBJ1-1; a weak D match, TRBD1 (6 bases). The ends were cut back, 5 bases at V and 5 bases at J, with 12 bases in the middle. Germline loops: CDR1 SEHNR, CDR2 FQNEAQ (reference sequence). The CDR3 contains 13 residues. CDR3 in amino acids: CASSPGGQTEAFF. The CDR3 DNA reads TGTGCCAGCAGCCCCGGGGGGCAAACTGAAGCTTTCTTT.

V gene TRBV5-8 combines with J gene TRBJ1-5, with a weak D call TRBD1 (5 bases). The V and J ends lost 0 bases and 5 bases respectively, with 24 bases between them. Germline lookup yields CDR1 SGHTS and CDR2 YDEGEE. The CDR3 is 19 residues long. CDR3 DNA sequence: TGTGCCAGCAGCTTGGCGGGCCAGGGATTAGGGCTTTCGTATCAGCCCCAGCATTTT. Its translation: CASSLAGQGLGLSYQPQHF. Together with reference TRBV5-8 and TRBJ1-5, the CDR3 gives the full variable domain: EAGVTQSPTHLIKTRGQQATLRCSPISGHTSVYWYQQALGLGLQFLLWYDEGEERNRGNFPPRFSGRQFPNYSSELNVNALELEDSALYLCASSLAGQGLGLSYQPQHFGDGTRLSIL.

This CDR3 reads CATRDRAKSYEQYF. In DNA form, the CDR3 reads TGTGCCACTCGAGACAGGGCCAAGTCCTACGAGCAGTACTTC. V and J are TRBV19 and TRBJ2-7; 7 nucleotides align to TRBD1. Trimming cost V 10 bases and J 1 base; bases outside gene matches: 10. Germline CDR1 and CDR2: LNHDA and SQIVND (reference sequence). This CDR3 is 14 amino acids long.

The gene calls are TRBV5-6 and TRBJ2-1, with TRBD2 as a possible D gene (6 bases). This CDR3 has 16 residues. V lost 4 bases and J 2 bases, leaving 16 bases between the germline ends. In germline, CDR1 is SGHDT, CDR2 YYEEEE. CDR3 in DNA: TGTGCCAGCAGCCCAAAATGGGGGGTCCCCTACAATGAGCAGTTCTTC. Its translation is CASSPKWGVPYNEQFF.

The chain links TRBV7-3 to TRBJ2-7; a weak D match, TRBD2 (6 bases). The CDR3 extends over 14 amino acids. Germline V gene sequence: CDR1 SGHTA, CDR2 FQGTGA. V lost 5 bases, J lost 6 bases, and 17 bases lay in between. The CDR3 sequence is CASSPAHGGSEQYF. The CDR3 DNA follows: TGTGCCAGCAGCCCCGCTCACGGGGGTAGCGAGCAGTACTTC. Filled out from reference TRBV7-3 and TRBJ2-7, the complete variable domain reads GAGVSQTPSNKVTEKGKYVELRCDPISGHTALYWYRQSLGQGPEFLIYFQGTGAADDSGLPNDRFFAVRPEGSVSTLKIQRTERGDSAVYLCASSPAHGGSEQYFGPGTRLTVT.

This clone was seen a handful of times. The chain recombines TRBV7-9 with TRBJ1-1; D may be TRBD1 (5 bases). This CDR3 has 15 amino acids. From germline, CDR1 is SEHNR and CDR2 FQNEAQ (reference sequence). The V end lost 5 bases, the J end lost 1 base, and 14 bases lay between the germline ends. CDR3 region: CASSPRGRANTEAFF. As DNA, the CDR3 is TGTGCCAGCAGCCCCCGGGGGAGGGCGAACACTGAAGCTTTCTTT.

The gene calls are TRBV7-2 and TRBJ1-2, with a possible D match to TRBD1 (6 bases). Trimming took 5 bases from V and 3 from J, leaving 13 bases between them. Germline V gene sequence: CDR1 SGHTA, CDR2 FQGNSA. This CDR3 has 14 residues. The CDR3 sequence: CASSIQGFDYGYTF. Here the CDR3 DNA reads TGTGCCAGCAGCATACAGGGATTTGACTATGGCTACACCTTC.